Listed here are 29 T cell receptor beta chains from one sample, sequenced in a study of T cell repertoires in cytomegalovirus infection. These receptors have no identified antigens. TCRdb re-called the reads through MiXCR, storing one row per CDR3 protein. The sample records about 160,000 distinct CDR3 sequences, approximately 21% being singletons. Specimen: CD8+ T cells from cultured PBMCs, collected from culture after CMV antigen stimulation. The receptor set was obtained from a human donor in good health (CMV status not recorded). Some clones in this sample may be carry-over from other donors' samples.

This clonotype was detected many times. This chain joins TRBV7-6 and TRBJ1-4; 7 nucleotides align to TRBD1. In germline, CDR1 is SGHVS, CDR2 FNYEAQ. J was trimmed by 8 bases and V by 5 bases; bases with no gene match: 8. The CDR3 loop spans 14 amino acids. DNA for the CDR3: TGTGCCAGCAGCCCAGTCCCGGGACAGGAAAAACTGTTTTTT. Its protein product is CASSPVPGQEKLFF.

The chain is built from TRBV11-2 and TRBJ2-1; D remains ambiguous. Germline V gene sequence: CDR1 SGHAT, CDR2 FQNNGV. The V and J ends lost 5 bases and 8 bases respectively, with 19 bases between them. The CDR3 spans 15 residues. The CDR3 nucleotides read TGTGCCAGCAGCCTCGGCAACGCGCTAGAAGATGAGCAGTTCTTC. Translation: CASSLGNALEDEQFF.

The V and J genes are TRBV6-5 and TRBJ1-1, with TRBD1 matching 8 bases. The CDR3 consists of 15 residues. Germline CDR1 reads MNHEY; CDR2 reads SVGAGI. Germline trimming cut 5 bases from V and 4 bases from J; bases unmatched to any gene: 9. This chain's CDR3 is CASSDHRGRVTEAFF. The CDR3, as DNA: TGTGCCAGCAGTGACCACAGGGGGAGGGTCACTGAAGCTTTCTTT.

This clonotype was observed a few times. The gene calls are TRBV12-5 and TRBJ2-1; TRBD2 might be the D (5 bases). The CDR3 sequence is 12 residues long. The V gene lost 6 bases and the J gene lost 8 bases, with 11 bases spanning the gap. Germline V gene data show CDR1 as LGHNT and CDR2 as FRNRAP. The CDR3 coding sequence is TGTGCTAGTGGCGCGGGTCTCGATGAGCAGTTCTTC. Its translation: CASGAGLDEQFF.

This clonotype was seen only a few times. The V and J genes are TRBV12-3 or TRBV12-4 and TRBJ1-5; TRBD1 might be the D (6 bases). The ends were cut back, 3 bases at V and 2 bases at J, with 11 bases in the middle. This CDR3 has 15 residues. The CDR3 region is CASSLGAMGNQPQHF. The CDR3 nucleotides are TGTGCCAGCAGTTTGGGGGCGATGGGCAATCAGCCCCAGCATTTT.

This clonotype has at least ten counts. The rearrangement links TRBV11-1 to TRBJ1-5; D remains unclear. The CDR3 has 14 amino acids. Germline lookup yields CDR1 SGHAT and CDR2 FQDESV (reference sequence). Trimming pared 5 bases from V and 3 bases from J, leaving 11 bases between. CDR3 region: CASSGAGNNQPQHF. The CDR3 region has the DNA TGTGCCAGCAGCGGCGCGGGGAACAATCAGCCCCAGCATTTT.

Here the CDR3 DNA reads TGCGCCACCGCAGACAGGCCGAGAATGACTGAAGCTTTCTTT. Its protein is CATADRPRMTEAFF. The chain employs TRBV5-1 and TRBJ1-1; a weak D match, TRBD1 (6 bases). With 9 bases removed from V and 5 bases from J, the gap between germline ends came to 20 bases. The germline gives CDR1 SGHRS, CDR2 YFSETQ. This CDR3 spans 14 amino acids.

The chain joins TRBV7-2 to TRBJ2-1; 8 bases map to TRBD2. J gave up 7 bases and V 5 bases, and 4 bases lay outside the gene matches. The CDR3 is 13 amino acids. CDR1 and CDR2 (germline): SGHTA, FQGNSA. The CDR3 loop reads CASSQRGRNEQFF. DNA of the CDR3: TGTGCCAGCAGCCAGCGGGGGAGAAATGAGCAGTTCTTC.

The chain employs TRBV12-5 and TRBJ1-5; TRBD1 matches 7 bases. The V and J ends lost 5 bases and 3 bases, in that order; junction bases with no gene match: 4. CDR1 LGHNT and CDR2 FRNRAP come from the germline V gene. The CDR3 has 14 amino acids. The CDR3: CASGLGQHNQPQHF. CDR3 nucleotide sequence: TGTGCTAGTGGTCTGGGACAGCACAATCAGCCCCAGCATTTT.

In its sample, this clonotype was seen a few times. The V gene is TRBV6-5, the J gene TRBJ1-2, with D hard to call. Trimming left V 0 bases short and J 2 bases short, with 10 bases between. From germline, CDR1 is MNHEY and CDR2 SVGAGI. There are 15 residues in the CDR3. The CDR3 sequence: CASSYSQMRNYGYTF. As DNA, the CDR3 is TGTGCCAGCAGTTACTCGCAGATGAGAAACTATGGCTACACCTTC.

The chain has TRBV5-1 and TRBJ1-1; D might be TRBD1 (6 bases). This CDR3 region has 18 residues. V was pared by 0 bases and J by 4 bases, with 22 bases between. Germline V lookup: CDR1 SGHRS, CDR2 YFSETQ. This CDR3 is CASSLGGVLQGSRTEAFF. Written as DNA, the CDR3 is TGCGCCAGCAGCTTGGGTGGGGTTTTACAGGGATCACGCACTGAAGCTTTCTTT.

A few counts support this clonotype. V is TRBV12-3 or TRBV12-4 and J is TRBJ1-4, with D unresolved. V gave up 3 bases and J gave up 4 bases, with 15 bases separating them. The CDR3 is 16 residues long. CDR3 nucleotides: TGTGCCAGCAGTTTCACGGGCATGAGAGTTAATGAAAAACTGTTTTTT. Amino acids: CASSFTGMRVNEKLFF.

The chain links TRBV6-2 or TRBV6-3 to TRBJ2-1; D tentatively reads TRBD1 or TRBD2 (5 bases each). CDR1 and CDR2 (germline): MNHEY, SVGEGT. V shed 10 bases and J shed 0 bases, with 31 bases lying between them. CDR3 length: 20 residues. DNA of the CDR3: TGTGCCACCCTTGGGGCTAAAGACGGGGCTTCACTCTTCTCCTACAATGAGCAGTTCTTC. Its translation: CATLGAKDGASLFSYNEQFF.

This clonotype was observed a handful of times. This rearrangement joins TRBV7-3 to TRBJ1-1; tentatively, D is TRBD1 (5 bases). The CDR3 has 14 residues. V was pared by 5 bases and J by 1 base, with 11 bases between. CDR1 is SGHTA, CDR2 FQGTGA, per germline. CDR3 sequence: CASSRGMGNTEAFF. In nucleotides, the CDR3 is TGTGCCAGCAGCCGGGGGATGGGGAACACTGAAGCTTTCTTT.

The sample holds many counts of this clonotype. The chain joins TRBV4-1 to TRBJ2-3; the D is unclear. Germline values: CDR1 MGHRA, CDR2 YSYEKL. V gave up 3 bases and J gave up 6 bases, with 10 bases separating them. The CDR3 is made up of 13 amino acids. The CDR3 DNA is TGCGCCAGCAGCCAGGTTTTCGTGGATACGCAGTATTTT. Amino acid sequence: CASSQVFVDTQYF.

This clonotype was found a few times. The CDR3 coding sequence is TGTGCCAGCAGCTTAGTGGACAGGGGTCCTGGAGATACGCAGTATTTT. This codes for CASSLVDRGPGDTQYF. The chain combines TRBV7-4 with TRBJ2-3, with 9 bases identical to TRBD1. The J segment lost 5 bases and the V segment lost 1 base, leaving 7 bases of the junction unmatched. The CDR3 is 16 residues long. The germline gives CDR1 SGHVT, CDR2 SQSDAQ.

The J gene is TRBJ2-2, the V gene TRBV12-5; a weak D match, TRBD2 (5 bases). Trimming took 1 base from V and 2 from J, leaving 11 bases between them. The length of the CDR3 is 16 residues. CDR1 LGHNT and CDR2 FRNRAP come from the germline V gene. CDR3 sequence (DNA): TGTGCTAGTGGTTTGGGTGACCGGGGAAACACCGGGGAGCTGTTTTTT. Its translation: CASGLGDRGNTGELFF.

In its sample, this clonotype was seen a few times. The chain combines TRBV28 with TRBJ1-2; 9 bases align to TRBD1. The CDR3 has 15 residues. CDR1 is MDHEN and CDR2 is SYDVKM in the germline V gene. V shed 5 bases, J shed 3 bases, and the junction held 7 bases outside the gene matches. CDR3 bases: TGTGCCAGCAGTCGGGGACAGGGTAGGGACTATGGCTACACCTTC. This translates into CASSRGQGRDYGYTF.

J is TRBJ1-5 and V is TRBV7-2; possible D gene TRBD1, 6 bases. There are 15 residues in the CDR3. V shed 4 bases and J shed 3 bases, with 13 bases lying between them. The germline V gene has CDR1 SGHTA and CDR2 FQGNSA. In DNA form, the CDR3 reads TGTGCCAGCAGCTGGCGTGGGGGCTACAATCAGCCCCAGCATTTT. Translating gives CASSWRGGYNQPQHF. Complete variable domain (other parts from reference TRBV7-2 and TRBJ1-5): GAGVSQSPSNKVTEKGKDVELRCDPISGHTALYWYRQSLGQGLEFLIYFQGNSAPDKSGLPSDRFSAERTGGSVSTLTIQRTQQEDSAVYLCASSWRGGYNQPQHFGDGTRLSIL.

The CDR3 spells CASSLAQGQGGYGYTF. In nucleotides, the CDR3 is TGTGCCAGCAGCTTAGCGCAGGGACAGGGGGGTTATGGCTACACCTTC. The chain links TRBV7-8 to TRBJ1-2; 11 bases line up with TRBD1. V was clipped by 0 bases and J by 5 bases; unmatched bases: 5. Germline loops: CDR1 SGHVS, CDR2 FQNEAQ. This CDR3 has 16 residues.

A few counts support this clonotype. The genes are TRBV7-2 and TRBJ2-7; D is uncertain. The V and J ends lost 4 bases and 6 bases respectively, with 7 bases between them. Germline CDR1 SGHTA, CDR2 FQGNSA. The CDR3 extends over 11 amino acids. The CDR3: CASSSSLEQYF. In DNA form, the CDR3 reads TGTGCCAGCAGCTCGTCTCTCGAGCAGTACTTC.

The chain is built from TRBV7-6 and TRBJ1-5; D not resolved. The CDR3 is made up of 16 amino acids. In germline, CDR1 is SGHVS, CDR2 FNYEAQ. Trimming removed 5 bases at V and 2 bases at J, with 16 bases between. The CDR3 DNA sequence: TGTGCCAGCAGCCCAAGATCGGAGGGTGGCAATCAGCCCCAGCATTTT. This encodes CASSPRSEGGNQPQHF.

The gene calls are TRBV5-1 and TRBJ2-7, with D possibly being TRBD2 (5 bases). The V end was cut by 3 bases, the J end by 0 bases, with 13 bases between. Germline CDR1 SGHRS, CDR2 YFSETQ. The CDR3 loop spans 15 amino acids. The CDR3, as DNA: TGCGCCAGCAGCTGGACGGGATACGGCTCCTACGAGCAGTACTTC. It specifies CASSWTGYGSYEQYF.

This chain uses TRBV6-1 with TRBJ1-3; D gene unclear. In germline, CDR1 is MNHNS, CDR2 SASEGT. CDR3 length equals 14 residues. Trimming left V 3 bases short and J 4 bases short, with 10 bases between. CDR3 in amino acids: CASSDRVSGNTIYF. The CDR3 DNA is TGTGCCAGCAGTGACCGGGTGTCCGGAAACACCATATATTTT.

The chain employs TRBV7-2 and TRBJ1-4, with D tentatively TRBD1 (5 bases). The germline V gene encodes CDR1 SGHTA and CDR2 FQGNSA. There are 16 residues in the CDR3. V dropped 5 bases and J dropped 8 bases, with 21 bases sitting between them. The CDR3 DNA reads TGTGCCAGCAGCCCAGATCGGGGAAGGGGTGGAGAAAAACTGTTTTTT. It specifies CASSPDRGRGGEKLFF. The full variable domain, in which reference TRBV7-2 and TRBJ1-4 provide the parts outside the CDR3, is GAGVSQSPSNKVTEKGKDVELRCDPISGHTALYWYRQSLGQGLEFLIYFQGNSAPDKSGLPSDRFSAERTGGSVSTLTIQRTQQEDSAVYLCASSPDRGRGGEKLFFGSGTQLSVL.

The chain is built from TRBV6-1 and TRBJ2-7; the match to TRBD2 covers 13 bases. Germline V gene data show CDR1 as MNHNS and CDR2 as SASEGT. Germline trimming cut 4 bases from V and 4 bases from J; bases unmatched to any gene: 1. The CDR3 consists of 14 residues. In nucleotides, the CDR3 is TGTGCCAGCAGTGCGGGACTAGCGGGGTACGAGCAGTACTTC. As protein: CASSAGLAGYEQYF.

This clonotype was recorded a few times. The chain combines TRBV7-2 with TRBJ1-1, with 8 nucleotides matching TRBD1. This CDR3 region has 16 residues. CDR1 and CDR2 from the germline V gene are SGHTA and FQGNSA. After removal of 4 bases from V and 3 bases from J, the junction contained 10 bases not matched to a gene. This chain's CDR3 is CASSSGAGGRDTEAFF. In DNA form, the CDR3 reads TGTGCCAGCAGCTCCGGGGCAGGGGGCCGGGACACTGAAGCTTTCTTT.

This clonotype was seen more than once but under ten times. The chain couples TRBV27 to TRBJ2-7; weak D call: TRBD1 (7 bases). The CDR3 has 14 amino acids. V gave up 5 bases and J gave up 4 bases, with 15 bases separating them. In germline, CDR1 is MNHEY, CDR2 SMNVEV (reference sequence). The CDR3 protein is CASSPGTAGYEQYF. The CDR3 DNA reads as TGTGCCAGCAGTCCCGGGACAGCGGGTTACGAGCAGTACTTC.

The rearrangement links TRBV27 to TRBJ1-1; D is possibly TRBD1 (5 bases). Germline V gene data show CDR1 as MNHEY and CDR2 as SMNVEV (reference sequence). Trimming removed 3 bases from V and 3 bases from J, with 14 bases in between. The CDR3 covers 15 residues. The CDR3 region is CASSLFQGGDTEAFF. The DNA for the CDR3 is TGTGCCAGCAGTTTGTTCCAGGGAGGTGACACTGAAGCTTTCTTT.